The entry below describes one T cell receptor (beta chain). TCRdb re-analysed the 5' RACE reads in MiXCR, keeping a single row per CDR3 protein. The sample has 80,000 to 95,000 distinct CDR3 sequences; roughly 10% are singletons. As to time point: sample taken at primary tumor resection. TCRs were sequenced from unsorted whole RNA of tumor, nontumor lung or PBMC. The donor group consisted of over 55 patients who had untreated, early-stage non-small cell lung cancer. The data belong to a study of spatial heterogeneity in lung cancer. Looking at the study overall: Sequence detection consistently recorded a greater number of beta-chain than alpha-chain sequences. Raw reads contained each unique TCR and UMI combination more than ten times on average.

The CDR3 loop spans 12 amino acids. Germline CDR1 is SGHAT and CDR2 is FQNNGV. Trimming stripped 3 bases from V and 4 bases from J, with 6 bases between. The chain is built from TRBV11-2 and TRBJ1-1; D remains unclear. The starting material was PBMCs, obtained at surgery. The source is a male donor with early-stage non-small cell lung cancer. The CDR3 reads CASSFDTTEAFF. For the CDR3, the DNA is TGTGCCAGCAGCTTTGACACCACTGAAGCTTTCTTT.